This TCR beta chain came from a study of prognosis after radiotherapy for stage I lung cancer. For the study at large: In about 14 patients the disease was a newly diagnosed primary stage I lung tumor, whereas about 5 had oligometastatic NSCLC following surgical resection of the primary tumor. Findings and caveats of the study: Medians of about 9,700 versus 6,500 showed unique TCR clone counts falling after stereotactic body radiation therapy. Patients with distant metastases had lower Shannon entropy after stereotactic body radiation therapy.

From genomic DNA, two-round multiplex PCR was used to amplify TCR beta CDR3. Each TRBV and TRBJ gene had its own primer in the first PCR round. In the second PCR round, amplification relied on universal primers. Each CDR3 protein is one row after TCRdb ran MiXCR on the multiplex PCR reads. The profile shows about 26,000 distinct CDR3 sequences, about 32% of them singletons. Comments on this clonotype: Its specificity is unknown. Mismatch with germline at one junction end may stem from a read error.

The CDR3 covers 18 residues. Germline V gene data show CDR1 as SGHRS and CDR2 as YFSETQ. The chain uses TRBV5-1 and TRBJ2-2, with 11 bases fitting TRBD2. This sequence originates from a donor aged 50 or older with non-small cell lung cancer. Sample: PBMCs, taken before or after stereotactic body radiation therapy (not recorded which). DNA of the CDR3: TGCGCCAGCAACTTGGAACTAGCGGGAGTTGGTAGCGCCGGGGAGCTGTTTTTT. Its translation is CASNLELAGVGSAGELFF.